This TCR beta chain stems from a study of blood T cell repertoires in COVID-19. Study details: Samples representing acute and convalescent COVID-19 were sourced from the United States, Italy and Spain. From T cells, B-cell-depleted T cells, or PBMCs came the material, which was cDNA or gDNA.

As handled by the study authors: By means of reference gene primer amplification, nucleated cell counts were estimated. The protocol was immunoSEQ multiplex PCR, while the TCRdb copy is restricted to in-frame clones and leaves out a portion. The DNA gave D and trimming, while V, J and clone size come from that table. Of about 240,000 clones listed, approximately 82% are singletons. Sample: peripheral blood. The sequence came from a woman between 18 and 30 years old with acute or convalescent COVID-19.

The DNA for the CDR3 is TGTGCCAGCAGCTTACTCTTGACAGACGACTACGAGCAGTACTTC. It codes for CASSLLLTDDYEQYF. The rearrangement uses TRBV7-2 and TRBJ2-7; tentatively, D is TRBD1 (5 bases). V lost 2 bases, J lost 3 bases, and 14 bases lay in between. The CDR3 length is 15 residues. Germline V gives CDR1 SGHTA, CDR2 FQGNSA.